The 23 T cell receptor beta chains in this list originate from one sample, sequenced in a study of blood T cell repertoires in COVID-19. TCRdb keeps only in-frame clones here, not all; method: immunoSEQ multiplex PCR. Altogether about 74,000 clones are present, around 88% being singletons, with the ten largest covering approximately 4.4%. The sample taken for sequencing was peripheral blood. These receptors were obtained from a woman aged 80 or over with acute or convalescent COVID-19.

J is TRBJ1-5 and V is TRBV6-5; 9 bases map to TRBD1. The CDR3 has 14 amino acids. J was trimmed by 2 bases and V by 6 bases; bases with no gene match: 2. Germline CDR1 reads MNHEY; CDR2 reads SVGAGI. The CDR3 reads CASRTGGRNQPQHF. The CDR3 DNA sequence: TGTGCCAGCAGGACAGGGGGACGCAATCAGCCCCAGCATTTT.

The chain has TRBV6-5 and TRBJ2-3; 7 bases match TRBD2. J was trimmed by 2 bases and V by 6 bases; bases with no gene match: 5. Germline CDR1 and CDR2: MNHEY and SVGAGI. There are 14 residues in the CDR3. Written as DNA, the CDR3 is TGTGCCAGCAGGGTCACTAGCGCCACAGATACGCAGTATTTT. It codes for CASRVTSATDTQYF.

The rearrangement uses TRBV19 and TRBJ1-5; D not certain. Germline V gene lookup returns CDR1 LNHDA and CDR2 SQIVND (reference sequence). The CDR3 consists of 15 residues. Trimming left V 3 bases short and J 4 bases short, with 13 bases between. The DNA of the CDR3 is TGTGCCAGTAGTATGGGGTTCGGGGTTAATCAGCCCCAGCATTTT. Its protein is CASSMGFGVNQPQHF.

This clone was recorded only once. V usage is TRBV6-1 and J usage is TRBJ1-3, with unresolved D. The germline V and J ends were trimmed by 0 bases and 0 bases, with 9 bases remaining between them. CDR1 MNHNS and CDR2 SASEGT come from the germline V gene. CDR3 length: 16 residues. In DNA, the CDR3 is TGTGCCAGCAGTGAAGCCCTGGGCGACTCTGGAAACACCATATATTTT. Translation gives CASSEALGDSGNTIYF.

CDR3: CASSRTGGDSGNTIYF. The CDR3 DNA reads as TGCGCCAGCAGCCGGACAGGGGGCGACTCTGGAAACACCATATATTTT. This chain connects TRBV5-1 to TRBJ1-3, with 11 bases lining up with TRBD1. The CDR3 extends over 16 amino acids. Per the germline V gene, CDR1 is SGHRS and CDR2 is YFSETQ. Germline trimming cut 4 bases from V and 0 bases from J; bases unmatched to any gene: 3.

The V and J genes are TRBV27 and TRBJ1-6; TRBD1 agrees at 7 bases. The CDR3 extends over 14 amino acids. Per germline, CDR1 MNHEY and CDR2 SMNVEV (reference sequence). J was trimmed by 10 bases and V by 5 bases; bases with no gene match: 8. In nucleotides, the CDR3 is TGTGCCAGCAGTATCCGGGACAGTCTGTCACCCCTCCACTTT. It is translated as CASSIRDSLSPLHF.

V and J are TRBV6-5 and TRBJ1-3, with D hard to call. There are 12 residues in the CDR3. The germline V and J ends were trimmed by 7 bases and 9 bases, with 13 bases remaining between them. CDR1 and CDR2 from the germline V gene are MNHEY and SVGAGI. The CDR3 region is CASTPGSSTIYF. The CDR3 region has the DNA TGTGCCAGCACCCCCGGGTCGAGCACCATATATTTT.

The chain recombines TRBV12-3 or TRBV12-4 with TRBJ1-2, with D unresolved. V was trimmed by 3 bases and J by 2 bases, leaving 7 bases between them. The CDR3 spans 13 residues. CDR3 nucleotide sequence: TGTGCCAGCAGTTTTGGCAGGAACTATGGCTACACCTTC. This gives the protein CASSFGRNYGYTF.

The chain recombines TRBV3-1 (or the pseudogene TRBV3-2) with TRBJ2-5; possible D gene TRBD2, 7 bases. The CDR3 runs 14 residues. Trimming shortened V by 3 bases and J by 7 bases, and 15 bases separated the two germline ends. In germline, CDR1 is LGHDT, CDR2 YNNKEL (reference sequence). In nucleotides, the CDR3 is TGTGCCAGCAGCCATGGAGAAGGGGGGGGGACCCAGTACTTC. Translation: CASSHGEGGGTQYF.

The CDR3 spells CASSLGTSGIIEQFF. The CDR3 coding sequence is TGTGCCAGCAGTTTGGGGACTAGCGGGATAATTGAGCAGTTCTTC. V is TRBV6-2 or TRBV6-3 and J is TRBJ2-1, with 13 bases matching TRBD2. The germline V gene has CDR1 MNHEY and CDR2 SVGEGT. V was clipped by 4 bases and J by 9 bases; unmatched bases: 6. CDR3 size: 15 residues.

V gene TRBV27 combines with J gene TRBJ2-1; 11 nucleotides agree with TRBD2. The CDR3 length is 17 residues. The V gene's germline CDR1 is MNHEY and CDR2 SMNVEV (reference sequence). Unmatched junction bases numbered 10, after V lost 3 bases and J lost 6 bases. CDR3 loop: CASSFPLTSGTLNEQFF. CDR3 DNA sequence: TGTGCCAGCAGTTTTCCCTTGACTAGCGGGACGCTCAATGAGCAGTTCTTC.

This rearrangement joins TRBV19 to TRBJ1-3; no definite D call. CDR1 is LNHDA and CDR2 is SQIVND in the germline V gene (reference sequence). The germline V and J ends were trimmed by 10 bases and 3 bases, with 16 bases remaining between them. This CDR3 spans 14 amino acids. As DNA, the CDR3 is TGTGCCACGTCTGCTGGCGGCGTTGGAAACACCATATATTTT. It yields the protein CATSAGGVGNTIYF.

This clone has more than one count but fewer than ten. In the same sample, other DNA sequences code for this CDR3. This chain connects TRBV28 to TRBJ2-7; 10 nucleotides match TRBD2. There are 14 residues in the CDR3. Germline-derived CDR1 and CDR2 are MDHEN and SYDVKM. With 5 bases clipped from V and 2 bases from J, the junction kept 3 bases outside the gene matches. The CDR3, as DNA: TGTGCCAGCAGTAGGACTAGCGGTACCTACGAGCAGTACTTC. Its protein product is CASSRTSGTYEQYF.

This chain joins TRBV7-2 and TRBJ2-5; 8 bases line up with TRBD1. CDR3 length: 15 amino acids. V trimming: 3 bases; J trimming: 1 base; junction bases outside the gene matches: 4. Germline CDR1 and CDR2: SGHTA and FQGNSA. Written as DNA, the CDR3 is TGTGCCAGCAGCTTCCAGGGGGCGCGCCAAGAGACCCAGTACTTC. It translates to CASSFQGARQETQYF.

The V call is TRBV5-4, the J call TRBJ2-7, with 8 bases matching TRBD1. The ends lost 0 bases at V and 4 bases at J; junction bases unmatched: 3. Germline-derived CDR1 and CDR2 are SGHNT and YYREEE (reference sequence). The CDR3 is 14 residues long. Written as DNA, the CDR3 is TGTGCCAGCAGCTTGGACGGGACAGGATACGAGCAGTACTTC. Translating it yields CASSLDGTGYEQYF.

A single count supports this clone. This sequence joins TRBV29-1 and TRBJ2-1; 8 nucleotides line up with TRBD2. J lost 3 bases, V lost 7 bases, and 5 bases had no gene match. CDR1 and CDR2 (germline): SQVTM, ANQGSEA. The length of the CDR3 is 13 residues. CDR3 sequence reads: CSASGRGYNEQFF. CDR3 coding DNA: TGCAGCGCCAGCGGGAGAGGCTACAATGAGCAGTTCTTC.

This chain connects TRBV28 to TRBJ2-3; 11 positions match TRBD2. V dropped 7 bases and J dropped 6; count of bases not matched to a gene: 12. Germline V gives CDR1 MDHEN, CDR2 SYDVKM. CDR3 size: 16 residues. CDR3 nucleotides: TGTGCCAGCACCCTTCCTCGACTAGCGGGACCCGATACGCAGTATTTT. Protein: CASTLPRLAGPDTQYF.

The DNA for the CDR3 is TGTGCCAGCACCCAGGGGACATATGGCTACACCTTC. It encodes CASTQGTYGYTF. The chain couples TRBV6-5 to TRBJ1-2; D perhaps matches TRBD1 (6 bases). V was pared by 7 bases and J by 5 bases, with 11 bases between. CDR3 length: 12 residues. Looked up from germline, CDR1 is MNHEY and CDR2 is SVGAGI.

V and J are TRBV5-1 and TRBJ2-5; D perhaps matches TRBD1 (8 bases). V was cut by 5 bases and J by 5 bases, with 16 bases left in between. In germline, CDR1 is SGHRS, CDR2 YFSETQ. The CDR3 runs to 14 residues. The CDR3 DNA sequence: TGCGCCAGCAGAAACGGACAGGGAGGGGAGACCCAGTACTTC. Translating gives CASRNGQGGETQYF.

The CDR3 loop is CASRVGGANGYTF. As DNA, the CDR3 is TGCGCCAGCAGGGTAGGGGGCGCGAATGGCTACACCTTC. The chain combines TRBV5-1 with TRBJ1-2, with 7 bases identical to TRBD1. The CDR3 sequence is 13 residues long. V gave up 5 bases and J gave up 6 bases; unmatched junction bases: 7. Germline V gives CDR1 SGHRS, CDR2 YFSETQ.

This chain links TRBV7-9 with TRBJ2-7, with TRBD2 matching over 7 bases. Germline V gene sequence: CDR1 SEHNR, CDR2 FQNEAQ (reference sequence). Losses at the gene ends were 3 bases for V and 6 bases for J; bases not matched to a gene: 5. CDR3 length: 13 amino acids. CDR3 nucleotide sequence: TGTGCCAGCAGCTTTCCGGGAGGAACCGAGCAGTACTTC. Its protein is CASSFPGGTEQYF.

The J gene is TRBJ1-1, the V gene TRBV29-1; unclear D gene. V lost 4 bases, J lost 1 base, and 7 bases lay in between. Per the germline V gene, CDR1 is SQVTM and CDR2 is ANQGSEA. The CDR3 has 12 amino acids. The CDR3 here is CSVGWRNTEAFF. DNA for the CDR3: TGCAGCGTTGGGTGGAGGAACACTGAAGCTTTCTTT.

The rearrangement joins TRBV5-6 to TRBJ2-1, with 10 bases identical to TRBD2. V lost 5 bases, J lost 6 bases, and 5 bases stayed unmatched. Germline V gives CDR1 SGHDT, CDR2 YYEEEE. The CDR3 extends over 14 amino acids. The CDR3 sequence: CASRGGLASNEQFF. Written as DNA, the CDR3 is TGTGCCAGCAGGGGGGGACTAGCGAGCAATGAGCAGTTCTTC.